The subject of this entry is one T cell receptor beta chain. Many counts were recorded for this clonotype. This receptor's antigen is unknown. No base quality information exists; no much larger clone differs at one position. The data were obtained in a study of early T cells in non-severe SARS-CoV-2 infection (dated by TCRdb to the early 2020s). Regarding the complete study: Because TCR sequencing was done on bulk RNA from unsorted whole blood, the alpha and beta chains could not be paired. On the study overall, not on this receptor specifically: VDJdb matching was skewed toward anti-spike CD8 responses and likely underestimated virus-specific expansions by missing private and CD4 specificities.

CDR1 and CDR2 are read off the germline V gene (reference sequence) as DFQATT and SNEGSKA. The CDR3 holds 14 amino acids from the cysteine to the phenylalanine. Only the CDR3 part of the read is kept: 42 bases, read in frame from the first base. Trimming removed 6 bases from V and 9 bases from J; the gene matches leave 14 bases unexplained. The study was a case-control design nested within a healthcare worker cohort in London, UK, with weekly nasopharyngeal swab PCR tests and blood sampling. Healthcare workers were recruited during the week of the UK lockdown, between 23 and 31 March 2020, and followed weekly for up to roughly 15 weeks. Libraries came from 5' RACE. Instrument on record: NextSeq 500. Unique molecular identifiers were attached to individual cDNA molecules in the TCR library protocol so that sequencing error and PCR bias could be corrected. TCR alpha and beta chains were both sequenced, and the abundances of alpha and beta sequences in each sample were closely correlated with each other. The authors' pipeline ran thus. V gene, J gene and CDR3 annotation of TCR sequences was performed with Decombinator V4. Expanded TCRs were defined as changing significantly between any two time points under a Poisson model with p below 0.0001. TCR abundances were normalised to the total number of TCRs sequenced per sample and were expressed as counts per million. MAIT TCRs were defined by TRAV1-2 paired with TRAJ12, TRAJ20 or TRAJ33, and iNKT TCRs by TRAV10 paired with TRAJ18. VDJdb, accessed on 1 November 2021, was searched for TCRs annotated for CMV, EBV and SARS-CoV-2, and TCRs annotated for more than one antigen were excluded. TCRdb's own reprocessing of the public reads used fastp at Q25 and MiXCR and kept productive beta chains. When rows share a CDR3 protein, they turn into one entry using the most common DNA and genes. V and J calls and clone size were set by TCRdb, not the authors. Recorded for this sample are around 59,000 distinct CDR3 sequences; about an eighth of them occurred a single time. 3.5% to 4.5% of the sample is in the top ten clones.

The chain is assembled from TRBV20-1 and TRBJ2-1; 7 central nucleotides agree with TRBD2. The sample was whole blood. The receptor was isolated from an adult who was a healthcare worker with PCR-confirmed SARS-CoV-2 infection or an uninfected control (not recorded which). The CDR3 amino acid sequence is: CSARTSGGSSEQFF. The nucleotide sequence is TGCAGTGCGAGGACTAGTGGGGGGTCGAGTGAGCAGTTCTTC.